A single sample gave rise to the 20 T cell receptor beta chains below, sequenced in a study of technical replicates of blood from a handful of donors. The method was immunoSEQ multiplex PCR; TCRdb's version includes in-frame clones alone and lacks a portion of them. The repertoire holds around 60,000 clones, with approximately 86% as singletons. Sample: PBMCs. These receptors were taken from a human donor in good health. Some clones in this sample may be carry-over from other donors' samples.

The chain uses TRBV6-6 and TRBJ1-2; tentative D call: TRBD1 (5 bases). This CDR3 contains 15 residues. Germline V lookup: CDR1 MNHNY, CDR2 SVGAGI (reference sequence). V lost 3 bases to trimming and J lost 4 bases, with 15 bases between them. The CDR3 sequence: CASSYSGLGGYGYTF. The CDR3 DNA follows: TGTGCCAGCAGTTATAGCGGCCTTGGGGGCTATGGCTACACCTTC.

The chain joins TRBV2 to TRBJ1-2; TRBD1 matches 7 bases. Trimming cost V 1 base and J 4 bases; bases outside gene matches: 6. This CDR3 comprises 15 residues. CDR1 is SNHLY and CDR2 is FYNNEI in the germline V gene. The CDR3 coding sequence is TGTGCCAGCAGTGAAGACGGCCAGGGGGGCTATGGCTACACCTTC. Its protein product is CASSEDGQGGYGYTF.

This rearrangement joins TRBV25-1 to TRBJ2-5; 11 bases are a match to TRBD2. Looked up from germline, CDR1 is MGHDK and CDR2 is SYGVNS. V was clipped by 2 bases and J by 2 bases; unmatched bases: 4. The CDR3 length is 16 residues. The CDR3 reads CASSELAGGPQETQYF. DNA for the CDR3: TGTGCCAGCAGTGAACTAGCGGGGGGACCTCAAGAGACCCAGTACTTC.

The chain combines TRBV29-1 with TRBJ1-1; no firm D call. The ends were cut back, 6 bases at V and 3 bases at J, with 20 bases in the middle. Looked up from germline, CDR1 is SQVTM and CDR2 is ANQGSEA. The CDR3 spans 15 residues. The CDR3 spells CSVHLSRIVDTEAFF. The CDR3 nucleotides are TGCAGCGTCCACTTAAGTAGAATCGTGGACACTGAAGCTTTCTTT.

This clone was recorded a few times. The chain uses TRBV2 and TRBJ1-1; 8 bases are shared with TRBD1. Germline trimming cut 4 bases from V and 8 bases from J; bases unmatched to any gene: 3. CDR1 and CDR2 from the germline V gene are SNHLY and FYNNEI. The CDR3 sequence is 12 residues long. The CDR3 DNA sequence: TGTGCCAGCAGTGGACAGGGGTTAGAAGCTTTCTTT. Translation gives CASSGQGLEAFF.

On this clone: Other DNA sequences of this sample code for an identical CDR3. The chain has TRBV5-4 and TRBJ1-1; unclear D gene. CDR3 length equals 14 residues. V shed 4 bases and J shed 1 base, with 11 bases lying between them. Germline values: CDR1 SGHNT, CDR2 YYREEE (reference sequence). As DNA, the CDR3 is TGTGCCAGCAGCCTCCGAGGGAGGAACACTGAAGCTTTCTTT. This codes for CASSLRGRNTEAFF.

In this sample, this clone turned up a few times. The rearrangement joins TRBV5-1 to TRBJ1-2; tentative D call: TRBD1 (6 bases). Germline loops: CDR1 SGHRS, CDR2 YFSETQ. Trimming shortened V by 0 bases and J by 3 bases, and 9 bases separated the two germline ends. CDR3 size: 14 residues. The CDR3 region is CASSLDAGDYGYTF. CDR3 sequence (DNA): TGCGCCAGCAGCTTGGATGCAGGGGACTATGGCTACACCTTC.

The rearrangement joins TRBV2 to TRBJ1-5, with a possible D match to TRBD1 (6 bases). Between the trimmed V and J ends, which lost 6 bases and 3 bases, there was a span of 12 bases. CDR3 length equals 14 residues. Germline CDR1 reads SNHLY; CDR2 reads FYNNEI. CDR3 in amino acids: CASRMDRNNQPQHF. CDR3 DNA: TGTGCCAGCAGGATGGACAGAAACAATCAGCCCCAGCATTTT.

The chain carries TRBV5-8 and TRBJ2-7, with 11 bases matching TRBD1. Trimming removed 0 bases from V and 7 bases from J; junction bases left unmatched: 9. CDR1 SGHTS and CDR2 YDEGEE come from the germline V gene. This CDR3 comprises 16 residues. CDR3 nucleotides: TGTGCCAGCAGCTTGGGTTTCGGGACAGGGGGAAGGGAGCAGTACTTC. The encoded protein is CASSLGFGTGGREQYF. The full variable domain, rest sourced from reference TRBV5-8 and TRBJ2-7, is EAGVTQSPTHLIKTRGQQATLRCSPISGHTSVYWYQQALGLGLQFLLWYDEGEERNRGNFPPRFSGRQFPNYSSELNVNALELEDSALYLCASSLGFGTGGREQYFGPGTRLTVT.

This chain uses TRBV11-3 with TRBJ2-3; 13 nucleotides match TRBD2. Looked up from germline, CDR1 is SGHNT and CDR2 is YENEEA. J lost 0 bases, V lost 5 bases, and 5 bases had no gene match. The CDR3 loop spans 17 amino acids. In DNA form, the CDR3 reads TGTGCCAGCAGCACCGGACTAGCGGGGGCAAGCACAGATACGCAGTATTTT. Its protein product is CASSTGLAGASTDTQYF.

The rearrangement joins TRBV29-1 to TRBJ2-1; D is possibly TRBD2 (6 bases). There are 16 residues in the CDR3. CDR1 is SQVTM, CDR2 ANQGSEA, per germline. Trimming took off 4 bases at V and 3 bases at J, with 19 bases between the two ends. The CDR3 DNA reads TGCAGCGTTGGGCGGGAAGTGACTGAGTACTACAATGAGCAGTTCTTC. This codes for CSVGREVTEYYNEQFF.

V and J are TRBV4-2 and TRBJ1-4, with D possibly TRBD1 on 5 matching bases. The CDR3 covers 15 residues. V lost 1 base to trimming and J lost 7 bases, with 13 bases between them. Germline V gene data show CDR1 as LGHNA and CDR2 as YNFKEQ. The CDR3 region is CASSQGAGKAEKLFF. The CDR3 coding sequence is TGTGCCAGCAGCCAAGGGGCAGGGAAAGCTGAAAAACTGTTTTTT.

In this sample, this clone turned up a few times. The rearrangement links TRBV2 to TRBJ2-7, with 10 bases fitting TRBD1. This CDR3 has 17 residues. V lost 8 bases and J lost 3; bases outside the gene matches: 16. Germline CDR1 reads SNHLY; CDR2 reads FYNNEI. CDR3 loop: CASGRGYSGQGSYEQYF. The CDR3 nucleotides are TGTGCCAGCGGACGCGGGTACTCGGGACAGGGGAGCTACGAGCAGTACTTC.

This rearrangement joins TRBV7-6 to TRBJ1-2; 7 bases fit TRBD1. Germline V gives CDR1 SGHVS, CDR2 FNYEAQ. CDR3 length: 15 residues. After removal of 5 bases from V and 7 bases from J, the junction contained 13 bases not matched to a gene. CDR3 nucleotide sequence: TGTGCCAGCAGCCCCGAAATAACAGGGGCCGGTGGCTACACCTTC. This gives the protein CASSPEITGAGGYTF. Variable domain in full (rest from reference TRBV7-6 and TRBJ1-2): GAGVSQSPRYKVTKRGQDVALRCDPISGHVSLYWYRQALGQGPEFLTYFNYEAQQDKSGLPNDRFSAERPEGSISTLTIQRTEQRDSAMYRCASSPEITGAGGYTFGSGTRLTVV.

The CDR3 loop is CASSPTWADGYTF. As DNA, the CDR3 is TGTGCCAGCAGTCCCACTTGGGCAGATGGCTACACCTTC. The chain recombines TRBV7-9 with TRBJ1-2; D remains ambiguous. This CDR3 has 13 amino acids. The V end lost 6 bases, the J end lost 6 bases, and 14 bases lay between the germline ends. Germline V lookup: CDR1 SEHNR, CDR2 FQNEAQ (reference sequence).

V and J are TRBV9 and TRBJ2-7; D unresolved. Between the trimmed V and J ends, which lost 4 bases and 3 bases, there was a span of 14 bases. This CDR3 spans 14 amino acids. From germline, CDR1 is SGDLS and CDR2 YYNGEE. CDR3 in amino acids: CASSLGPNDYEQYF. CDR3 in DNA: TGTGCCAGCAGCTTAGGTCCTAATGACTACGAGCAGTACTTC.

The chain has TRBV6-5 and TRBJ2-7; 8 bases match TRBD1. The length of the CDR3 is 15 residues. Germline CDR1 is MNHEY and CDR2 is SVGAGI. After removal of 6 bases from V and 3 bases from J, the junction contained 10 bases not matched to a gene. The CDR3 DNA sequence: TGTGCCAGCAGCGACCTGGGGACAGGCCTCTACGAGCAGTACTTC. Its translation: CASSDLGTGLYEQYF.

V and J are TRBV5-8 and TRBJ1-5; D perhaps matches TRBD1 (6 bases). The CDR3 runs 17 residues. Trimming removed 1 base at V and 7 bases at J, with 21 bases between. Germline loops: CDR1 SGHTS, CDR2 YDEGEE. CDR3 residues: CASSLFRGYHTGQPQHF. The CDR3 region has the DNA TGTGCCAGCAGCTTGTTCAGGGGCTACCATACGGGCCAGCCCCAGCATTTT.

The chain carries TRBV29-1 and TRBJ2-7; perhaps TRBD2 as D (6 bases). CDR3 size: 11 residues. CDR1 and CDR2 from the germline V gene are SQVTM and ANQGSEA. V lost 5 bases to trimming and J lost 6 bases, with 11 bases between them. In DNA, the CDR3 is TGCAGCGTTTCGGAGGGCACCGAGCAGTACTTC. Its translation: CSVSEGTEQYF.

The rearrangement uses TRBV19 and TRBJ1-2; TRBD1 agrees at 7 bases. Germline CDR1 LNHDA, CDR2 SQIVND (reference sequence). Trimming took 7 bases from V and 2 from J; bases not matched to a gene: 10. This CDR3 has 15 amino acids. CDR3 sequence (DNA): TGTGCCAGTAATAAACCGGCAGGGGGGAACTATGGCTACACCTTC. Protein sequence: CASNKPAGGNYGYTF.